This T cell receptor beta chain was captured by sequencing in a study of patients and donors after allogeneic stem cell transplantation (dated by TCRdb to the early 2020s). The library relied on RT-PCR. TCRdb lists the instrument as NextSeq 550. The public sequencing data were trimmed at Q25 with fastp and processed into clonotypes with MiXCR by TCRdb, which kept only in-frame beta chains. When rows share a CDR3 protein, they turn into one entry using the most common DNA and genes. Counted in this sample were about 960,000 distinct CDR3 sequences; approximately 18% of them appeared once. The top ten constitute 5% to 7.5% of the sample. Note on this clonotype: The antigen it recognizes is unknown. Per-base qualities were not stored, and no clone one base away is much larger.

The clonotype comes from a human donor who was either an allogeneic HSCT recipient or a stem cell or donor lymphocyte infusion donor (not recorded which). It is not recorded whose cells these are; they may come from a transplant donor. The specimen was blood, either unsorted or a sorted T cell fraction (not recorded which).

The CDR3 loop reads CASSKSSGGADVEQFF. The nucleotide sequence reads as follows: TGTGCCAGCAGCAAGAGTAGCGGGGGGGCCGATGTTGAGCAGTTCTTC. The rearranged segments are TRBV7-2 and TRBJ2-1, with 11 bases matching TRBD2. The CDR3 has 16 amino acids, counting the end cysteine and phenylalanine. The DNA shown is the 48-base CDR3, in frame from base 1. The germline V gene provides CDR1 SGHTA and CDR2 FQGNSA. V trim: 5 bases; J trim: 9 bases; unmatched bases: 12.